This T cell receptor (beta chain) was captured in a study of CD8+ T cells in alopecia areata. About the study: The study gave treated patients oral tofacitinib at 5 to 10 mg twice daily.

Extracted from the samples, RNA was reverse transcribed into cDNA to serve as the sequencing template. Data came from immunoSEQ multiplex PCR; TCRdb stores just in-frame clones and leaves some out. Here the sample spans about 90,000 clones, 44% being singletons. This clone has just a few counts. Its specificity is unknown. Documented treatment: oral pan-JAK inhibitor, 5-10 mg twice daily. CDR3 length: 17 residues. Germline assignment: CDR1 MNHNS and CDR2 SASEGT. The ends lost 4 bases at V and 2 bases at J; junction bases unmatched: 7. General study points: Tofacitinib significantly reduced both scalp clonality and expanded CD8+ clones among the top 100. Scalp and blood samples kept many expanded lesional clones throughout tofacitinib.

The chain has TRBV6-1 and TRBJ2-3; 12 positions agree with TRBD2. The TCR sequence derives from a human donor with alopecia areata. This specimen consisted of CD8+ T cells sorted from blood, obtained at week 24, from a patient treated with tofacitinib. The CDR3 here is CASSGLAGVFDTDTQYF. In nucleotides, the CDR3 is TGTGCCAGCAGTGGACTAGCGGGAGTCTTTGACACAGATACGCAGTATTTT.